This T cell receptor beta chain was documented in a study of T cells after yellow fever vaccination (dated by TCRdb to 2018 to 2020). The study in broad terms: The SMART-Seq v4 Ultra Low Input RNA kit was used to prepare libraries from fractions with low cell numbers. Bulk TCR alpha and beta repertoires were sequenced longitudinally to track T-cell clones before and after primary and booster YFV17D yellow fever vaccination. Two healthy male donors, one aged 18 to 30 and one aged 30 to 40 years, made up the cohort. Bulk PBMC replicates and cell subsets were isolated from blood drawn at multiple timepoints before and after both primary and secondary immunization. Broad study findings and their caveats: Computational filtering was needed because FACS-sorted repertoires could contain abundant contaminating clonotypes from the bulk population. After the booster, most clones that had expanded after primary vaccination were detected again (approximately 95% of CD4 and about 88% of CD8), suggesting broad maintenance of memory. A small fraction of clonotypes appeared in both the CD4 and CD8 compartments, likely as a result of convergent recombination. The secondary T-cell response was found to be weaker but faster than the primary response, with a peak reached on day 5 rather than on day 15. Only two donors were included in the study, so the extent to which the findings can be generalized is limited.

TCRdb shows the sequencer as Illumina NovaSeq 6000. TCR cDNA was synthesized by 5'RACE template switching, which introduced a universal primer site and unique molecular identifiers. Priming for cDNA synthesis came from both the TCR alpha and TCR beta constant segments. Library amplification used two PCR steps, and the second PCR step added sample barcodes and sequencing adapters. Sequencing of libraries was performed on Illumina HiSeq 2500 (2x100 bp) or NovaSeq (2x150 bp). The original methods were these. Reads were demultiplexed and collapsed into UMI consensus sequences with MIGEC, and V(D)J alignment was performed with MiXCR. Vaccine-responding clonotypes were defined with edgeR using replicate PBMC samples, requiring FDR below 0.01 and a log2 fold change above 5 up to day 15. Each bulk clonotype received a CD4 or CD8 identity based on whether the sequenced CD4 or CD8 repertoire contained that clonotype at higher abundance. TCRdb reran the public reads through fastp at Q25 and MiXCR, keeping productive beta chains. Rows merge per CDR3 protein into single entries with the most common DNA and genes. The V and J calls come from TCRdb's annotation, not from the publication. Here the sample has about 320,000 distinct CDR3 sequences; approximately 4% occur a single time. Of the sample, approximately 19% is held by the ten largest clones.

In the case of this clonotype: Its cognate antigen has yet to be identified. One base away there is no much larger clone; base qualities are not given.

CDR1 and CDR2 are read off the germline V gene as SGHRS and YFSETQ. The CDR3 has 14 amino acids, counting the end cysteine and phenylalanine. Just CDR3 DNA is preserved here, 42 bases in frame from base 1. V lost 4 bases and J lost 9 bases, and the count of bases not matched to a germline gene is 6. The sample's treatment or condition label, decoded: live attenuated yellow fever vaccine strain. At every blood-draw timepoint, two biological replicates of bulk PBMCs were collected. A standard Ficoll-Paque protocol was used to isolate PBMCs from peripheral blood. RNA was extracted with TriZol from bulk PBMCs, CD4 and CD8 fractions, and dextramer-positive and dextramer-negative fractions.

The chain is assembled from TRBV5-1 and TRBJ1-6; the junction holds 8 bases that match TRBD1. The TCR was taken from a man aged 18 to 35 who received the YFV17D yellow fever vaccine. This sample comprised PBMCs, obtained 15 days after the yellow fever booster vaccination. The CDR3 protein is CASSVGQGVSPLHF. In nucleotides, the sequence is TGCGCCAGCAGCGTCGGACAGGGAGTTTCACCCCTCCACTTT.